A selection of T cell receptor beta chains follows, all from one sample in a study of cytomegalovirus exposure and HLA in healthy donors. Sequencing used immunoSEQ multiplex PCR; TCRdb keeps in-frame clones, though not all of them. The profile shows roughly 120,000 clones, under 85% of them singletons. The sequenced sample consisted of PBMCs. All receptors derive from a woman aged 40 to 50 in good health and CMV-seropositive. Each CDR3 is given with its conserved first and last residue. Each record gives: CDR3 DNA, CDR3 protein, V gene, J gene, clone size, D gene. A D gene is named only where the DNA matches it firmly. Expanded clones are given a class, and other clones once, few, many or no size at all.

TGTGCCAGCAGTTTTAAACCGCCCATGAGATACGAGCAGTACTTC	CASSFKPPMRYEQYF	TRBV28	TRBJ2-7	.	.
TGTGCCAGCAGCTTACTCTCTAGTACCTACGAGCAGTACTTC	CASSLLSSTYEQYF	TRBV7-8	TRBJ2-7	.	.
TGTGCCAGCAGGAAAGGGGGCCAGAACTATGGCTACACCTTC	CASRKGGQNYGYTF	TRBV2	TRBJ1-2	.	TRBD1
TGTGCCAGCAGCGACGCTGGACAGGGGGCCTACGAGCAGTACTTC	CASSDAGQGAYEQYF	TRBV11-2	TRBJ2-7	.	TRBD1
TGTGCCAGCAGCTCTTATAGCGGGAGGAGCTCCTACGAGCAGTACTTC	CASSSYSGRSSYEQYF	TRBV7-8	TRBJ2-7	once	TRBD2
TGCGCCAGCAGCCCCCATCCGGGACATGAAGCTTTCTTT	CASSPHPGHEAFF	TRBV5-1	TRBJ1-1	.	.
TGTGCCAGCAGGTCGGGACAGGGTAATGAAAAACTGTTTTTT	CASRSGQGNEKLFF	TRBV6-6	TRBJ1-4	few	TRBD1
TGTGCCAGCAGTTCAGTGGGAGGGCCCCACAATGAGCAGTTCTTC	CASSSVGGPHNEQFF	TRBV6-5	TRBJ2-1	.	TRBD2
TGTGCCAGCAGCCCGGGGGGGCGAAGTGGCTACGAGCAGTACTTC	CASSPGGRSGYEQYF	TRBV5-6	TRBJ2-7	.	TRBD2
TGTGCCAGCAGTTACTCGGGGACAGGGGTCTACGAGCAGTACTTC	CASSYSGTGVYEQYF	TRBV6-5	TRBJ2-7	.	TRBD1
TGTGCCAGCAGCTCGACCGCAGGGGGGTACGAGCAGTACTTC	CASSSTAGGYEQYF	TRBV9	TRBJ2-7	.	.
TGTGCCAGCAGCGTAGGGGGTAGCGGGGCCCGAAATGAGCAGTTCTTC	CASSVGGSGARNEQFF	TRBV9	TRBJ2-1	few	TRBD2
TGTGCCAGCAGCTTTGCTAGCGGGATTAACACCGGGGAGCTGTTTTTT	CASSFASGINTGELFF	TRBV5-6	TRBJ2-2	.	TRBD2
TGTGCCAGTAGTATCAGGGACAGCTCCTACAATGAGCAGTTCTTC	CASSIRDSSYNEQFF	TRBV19	TRBJ2-1	.	TRBD1
TGCAGCGTTGATCTGGGGCAGGTACCGACAGATACGCAGTATTTT	CSVDLGQVPTDTQYF	TRBV29-1	TRBJ2-3	.	.
TGTGCCAGCAGTTTGACTAGCGGTTCCTACGAGCAGTACTTC	CASSLTSGSYEQYF	TRBV27	TRBJ2-7	.	TRBD2
TGTGCCAGCAGTTATTGGAGCGGTGACGAGCAGTACTTC	CASSYWSGDEQYF	TRBV6-5	TRBJ2-7	.	.
TGTGCCATCAGTGATTTAGGACAGGGGCCACTGTCGAACACCGGGGAGCTGTTTTTT	CAISDLGQGPLSNTGELFF	TRBV10-3	TRBJ2-2	.	TRBD1
TGTGCCAGCAGTTCCGGCGGGGACGGTTACAATGAGCAGTTCTTC	CASSSGGDGYNEQFF	TRBV28	TRBJ2-1	.	.
TGCAGCGTTGGTACTAACTATGGCTACACCTTC	CSVGTNYGYTF	TRBV29-1	TRBJ1-2	few	.
TGTGCCAGCCGGGACAGGCCCTACAATGAGCAGTTCTTC	CASRDRPYNEQFF	TRBV6-1	TRBJ2-1	few	TRBD1